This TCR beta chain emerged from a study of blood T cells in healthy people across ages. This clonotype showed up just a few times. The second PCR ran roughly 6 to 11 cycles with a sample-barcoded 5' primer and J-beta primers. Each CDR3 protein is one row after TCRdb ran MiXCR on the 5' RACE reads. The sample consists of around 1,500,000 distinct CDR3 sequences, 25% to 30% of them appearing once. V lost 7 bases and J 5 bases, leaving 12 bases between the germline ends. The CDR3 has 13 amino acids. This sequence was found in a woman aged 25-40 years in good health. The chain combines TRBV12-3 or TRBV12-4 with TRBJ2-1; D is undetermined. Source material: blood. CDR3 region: CASTIFADNEQFF. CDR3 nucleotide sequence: TGTGCCAGCACCATCTTTGCCGACAATGAGCAGTTCTTC.